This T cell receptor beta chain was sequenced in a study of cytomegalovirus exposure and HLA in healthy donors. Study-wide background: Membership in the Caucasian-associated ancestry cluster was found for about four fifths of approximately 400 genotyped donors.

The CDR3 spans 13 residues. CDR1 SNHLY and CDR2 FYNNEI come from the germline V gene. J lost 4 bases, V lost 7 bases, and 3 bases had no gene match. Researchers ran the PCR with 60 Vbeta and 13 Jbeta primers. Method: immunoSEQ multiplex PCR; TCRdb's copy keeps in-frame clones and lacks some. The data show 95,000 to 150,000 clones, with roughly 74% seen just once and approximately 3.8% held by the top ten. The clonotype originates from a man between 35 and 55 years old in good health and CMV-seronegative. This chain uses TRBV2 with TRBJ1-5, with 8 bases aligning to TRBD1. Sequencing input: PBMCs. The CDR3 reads CASKTGANQPQHF. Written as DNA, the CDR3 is TGTGCCAGCAAGACAGGGGCGAATCAGCCCCAGCATTTT.